The following is a TCR beta chain sequence with its context. Source study methods: Counts of nucleated cells, estimated from reference gene primer amplification, were obtained. TCRdb's table, derived via immunoSEQ multiplex PCR, lists solely in-frame clones and lacks some. V and J calls and clone size are as listed in that table; D and trimming were resolved from the DNA. Of around 70,000 clones detected, around 90% appear once; the ten largest clones hold 1.5% to 2.5%. There are 15 residues in the CDR3. Germline CDR1 is SGHTA and CDR2 is FQGNSA. Trimming cost V 5 bases and J 5 bases; bases outside gene matches: 12. This entry comes from a study of blood T cell repertoires in COVID-19. Background on the study: COVID-19 samples collected from the United States, Italy and Spain covered acute and convalescent phases. From T cells, B-cell-depleted T cells, or PBMCs came the material, which was cDNA or gDNA.

The sequence derives from a woman of 80 years or more with active or convalescent COVID-19. The chain combines TRBV7-2 with TRBJ2-7, with 7 bases aligning to TRBD1. The material sequenced was peripheral blood. The CDR3 DNA sequence: TGTGCCAGCAGCCCGAGAGAACAGGGGAGCGACGAGCAGTACTTC. It codes for CASSPREQGSDEQYF.